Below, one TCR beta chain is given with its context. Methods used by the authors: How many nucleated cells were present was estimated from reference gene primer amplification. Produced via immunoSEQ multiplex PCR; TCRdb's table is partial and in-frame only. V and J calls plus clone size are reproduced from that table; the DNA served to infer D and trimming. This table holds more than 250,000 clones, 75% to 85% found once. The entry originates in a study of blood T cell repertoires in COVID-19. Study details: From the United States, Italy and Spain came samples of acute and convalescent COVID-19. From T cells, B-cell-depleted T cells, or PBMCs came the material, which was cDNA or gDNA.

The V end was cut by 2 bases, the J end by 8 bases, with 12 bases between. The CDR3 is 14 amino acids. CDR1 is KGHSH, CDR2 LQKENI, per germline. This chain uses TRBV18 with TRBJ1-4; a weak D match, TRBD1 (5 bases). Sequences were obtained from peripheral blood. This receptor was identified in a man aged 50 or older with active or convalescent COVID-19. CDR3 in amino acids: CASSPADRQEKLFF. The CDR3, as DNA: TGTGCCAGCTCACCAGCCGACAGACAAGAAAAACTGTTTTTT.